This T cell receptor beta chain stems from a study of technical replicates of blood from a handful of donors. TCRdb's table, derived via immunoSEQ multiplex PCR, lists solely in-frame clones and lacks some. Of around 67,000 clones listed, 75% to 90% are singletons. This CDR3 spans 17 amino acids. The germline V gene has CDR1 PRHDT and CDR2 FYEKMQ (reference sequence). V shed 5 bases, J shed 0 bases, and the junction held 9 bases outside the gene matches. The specimen sequenced was PBMCs. The chain uses TRBV13 and TRBJ2-2; 7 bases match TRBD2. The sequence derives from a human donor in good health. Some clones in this sample may be carry-over from other donors' samples. In nucleotides, the CDR3 is TGTGCCAGCAGCCCCCCTTGGGGGGGGGCGAACACCGGGGAGCTGTTTTTT. Amino acid sequence: CASSPPWGGANTGELFF.